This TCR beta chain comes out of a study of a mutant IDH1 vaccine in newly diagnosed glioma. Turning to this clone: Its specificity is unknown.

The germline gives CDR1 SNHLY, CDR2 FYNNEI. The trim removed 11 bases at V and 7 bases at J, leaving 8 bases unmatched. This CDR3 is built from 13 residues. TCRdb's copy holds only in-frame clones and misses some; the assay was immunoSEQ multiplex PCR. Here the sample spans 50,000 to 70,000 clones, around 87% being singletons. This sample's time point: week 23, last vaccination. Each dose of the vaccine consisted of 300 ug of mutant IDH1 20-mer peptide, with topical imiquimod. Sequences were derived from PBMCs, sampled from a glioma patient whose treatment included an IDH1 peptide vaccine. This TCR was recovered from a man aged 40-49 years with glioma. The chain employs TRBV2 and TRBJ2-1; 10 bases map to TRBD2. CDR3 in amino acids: CAAGRGLANEQFF. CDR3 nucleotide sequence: TGTGCCGCCGGAAGGGGACTAGCGAATGAGCAGTTCTTC.